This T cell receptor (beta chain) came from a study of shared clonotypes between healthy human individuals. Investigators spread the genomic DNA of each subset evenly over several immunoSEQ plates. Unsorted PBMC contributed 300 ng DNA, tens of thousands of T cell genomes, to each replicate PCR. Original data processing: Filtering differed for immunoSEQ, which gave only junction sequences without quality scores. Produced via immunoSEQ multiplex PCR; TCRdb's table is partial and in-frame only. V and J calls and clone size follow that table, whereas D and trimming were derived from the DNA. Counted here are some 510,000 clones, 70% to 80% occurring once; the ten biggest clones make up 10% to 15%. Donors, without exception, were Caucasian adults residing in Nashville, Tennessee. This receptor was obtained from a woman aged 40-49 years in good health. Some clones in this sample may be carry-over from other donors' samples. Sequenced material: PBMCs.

In DNA, the CDR3 is TGTGCCAGCAGCTTAGGCGACACCCACAATGAGCAGTTCTTC. This codes for CASSLGDTHNEQFF. The chain uses TRBV7-9 and TRBJ2-1; D call uncertain. The CDR3 contains 14 residues. The germline V gene has CDR1 SEHNR and CDR2 FQNEAQ (reference sequence). The V and J ends lost 1 base and 5 bases respectively, with 9 bases between them.